This T cell receptor beta chain was identified in a study of EBV T-cell therapy then PD-1 blockade in nasopharyngeal carcinoma. Treatment denoted: AdE1-LMPpoly-expanded autologous EBV-specific T-cell therapy followed by anti-PD-1 nivolumab. Per germline, CDR1 MGHRA and CDR2 YSYEKL. The CDR3 sequence is 14 residues long. Trimming removed 4 bases from V and 5 bases from J; junction bases left unmatched: 5. TCRdb's table, derived via immunoSEQ multiplex PCR, lists solely in-frame clones and lacks some. The sample lists under 20,000 clones, roughly 83% occurring once. Note on this clone: What it recognizes is unknown.

The chain combines TRBV4-1 with TRBJ1-5; 7 bases map to TRBD1. The receptor was derived from a man aged 35 to 55 with nasopharyngeal carcinoma. The sequenced sample was CD8+ T cells from blood, obtained between days 25 and 35 from a patient whose treatment included autologous EBV-specific T cells and nivolumab. The CDR3 is CASSPRQGHQPQHF. In nucleotides, the CDR3 is TGCGCCAGCAGCCCCCGACAGGGTCATCAGCCCCAGCATTTT.